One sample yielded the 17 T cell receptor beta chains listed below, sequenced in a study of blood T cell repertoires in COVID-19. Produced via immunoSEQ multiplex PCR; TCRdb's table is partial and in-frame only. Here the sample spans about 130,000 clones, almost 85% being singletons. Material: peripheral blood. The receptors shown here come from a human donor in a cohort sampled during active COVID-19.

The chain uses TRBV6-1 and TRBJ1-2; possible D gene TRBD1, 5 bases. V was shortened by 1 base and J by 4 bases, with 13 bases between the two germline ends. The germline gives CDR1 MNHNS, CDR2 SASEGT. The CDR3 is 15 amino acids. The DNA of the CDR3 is TGTGCCAGCAGTGAAGGGTCAGGGAGGCCCTATGGCTACACCTTC. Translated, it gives CASSEGSGRPYGYTF.

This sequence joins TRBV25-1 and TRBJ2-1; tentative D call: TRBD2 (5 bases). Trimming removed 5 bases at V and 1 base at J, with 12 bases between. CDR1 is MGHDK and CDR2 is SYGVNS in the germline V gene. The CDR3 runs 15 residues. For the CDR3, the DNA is TGTGCCAGCAGTCTCAGCGGACCTTCCTACAATGAGCAGTTCTTC. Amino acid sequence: CASSLSGPSYNEQFF. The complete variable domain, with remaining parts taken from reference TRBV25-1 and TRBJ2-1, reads EADIYQTPRYLVIGTGKKITLECSQTMGHDKMYWYQQDPGMELHLIHYSYGVNSTEKGDLSSESTVSRIRTEHFPLTLESARPSHTSQYLCASSLSGPSYNEQFFGPGTRLTVL.

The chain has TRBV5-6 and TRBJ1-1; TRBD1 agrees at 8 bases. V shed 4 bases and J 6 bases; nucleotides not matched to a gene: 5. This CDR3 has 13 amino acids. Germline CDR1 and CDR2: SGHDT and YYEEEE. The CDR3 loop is CASSASGGAEAFF. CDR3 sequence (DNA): TGTGCCAGCAGCGCCTCAGGGGGCGCTGAAGCTTTCTTT.

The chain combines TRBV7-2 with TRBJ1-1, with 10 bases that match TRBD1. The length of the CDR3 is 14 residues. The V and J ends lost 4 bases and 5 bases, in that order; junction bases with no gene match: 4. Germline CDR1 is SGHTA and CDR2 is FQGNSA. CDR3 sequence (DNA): TGTGCCAGCAGCTGGGACAGGGGAATGACTGAAGCTTTCTTT. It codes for CASSWDRGMTEAFF.

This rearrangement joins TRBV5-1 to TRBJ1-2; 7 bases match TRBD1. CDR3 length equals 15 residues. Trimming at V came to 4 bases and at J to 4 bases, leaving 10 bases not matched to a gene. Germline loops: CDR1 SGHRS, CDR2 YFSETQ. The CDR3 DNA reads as TGCGCCAGCAGCACTCGGACAGGAGACGGCTATGGCTACACCTTC. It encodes CASSTRTGDGYGYTF.

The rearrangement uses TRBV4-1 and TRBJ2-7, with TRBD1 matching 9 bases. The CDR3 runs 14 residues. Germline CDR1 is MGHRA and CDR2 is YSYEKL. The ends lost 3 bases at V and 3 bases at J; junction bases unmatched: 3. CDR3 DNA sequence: TGCGCCAGCAGCCAGACAGGGGGAAACTACGAGCAGTACTTC. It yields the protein CASSQTGGNYEQYF.

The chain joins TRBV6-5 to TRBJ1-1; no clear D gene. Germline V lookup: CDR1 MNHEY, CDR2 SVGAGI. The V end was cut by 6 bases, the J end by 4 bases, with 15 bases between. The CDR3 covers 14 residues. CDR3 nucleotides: TGTGCCAGCAGCGAGAGGGCAGGCGCCACTGAAGCTTTCTTT. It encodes CASSERAGATEAFF.

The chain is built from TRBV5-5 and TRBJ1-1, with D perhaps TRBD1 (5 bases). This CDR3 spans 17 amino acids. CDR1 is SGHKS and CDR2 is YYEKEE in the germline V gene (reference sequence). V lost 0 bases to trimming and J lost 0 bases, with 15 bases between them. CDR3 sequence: CASSLGWGLYMNTEAFF. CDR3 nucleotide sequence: TGTGCCAGCAGCTTGGGCTGGGGACTATACATGAACACTGAAGCTTTCTTT.

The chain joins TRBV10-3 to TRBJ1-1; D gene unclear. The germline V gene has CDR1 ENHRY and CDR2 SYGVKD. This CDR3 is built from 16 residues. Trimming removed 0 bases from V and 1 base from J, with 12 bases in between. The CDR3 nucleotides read TGTGCCATCAGTGAGTCAGCCCCGCCAGGGAACACTGAAGCTTTCTTT. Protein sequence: CAISESAPPGNTEAFF.

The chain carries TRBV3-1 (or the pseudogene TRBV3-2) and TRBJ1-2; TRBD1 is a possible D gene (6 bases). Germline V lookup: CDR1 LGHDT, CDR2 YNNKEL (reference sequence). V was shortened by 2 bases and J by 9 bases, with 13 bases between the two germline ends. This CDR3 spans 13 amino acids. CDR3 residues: CASSQTGWASYTF. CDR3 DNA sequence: TGTGCCAGCAGCCAAACAGGGTGGGCGAGCTACACCTTC.

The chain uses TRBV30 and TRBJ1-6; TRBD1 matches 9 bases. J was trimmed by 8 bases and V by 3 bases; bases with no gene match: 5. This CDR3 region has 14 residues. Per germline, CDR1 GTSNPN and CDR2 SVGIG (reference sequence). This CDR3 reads CAWRGQGFYSPLHF. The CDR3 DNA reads TGTGCCTGGAGGGGACAGGGATTCTATTCACCCCTCCACTTT.

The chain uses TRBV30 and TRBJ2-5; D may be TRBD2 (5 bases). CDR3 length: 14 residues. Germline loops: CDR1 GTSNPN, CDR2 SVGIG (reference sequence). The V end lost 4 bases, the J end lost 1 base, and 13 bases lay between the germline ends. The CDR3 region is CAWTASSAQETQYF. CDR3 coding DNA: TGTGCCTGGACCGCTAGTAGCGCCCAAGAGACCCAGTACTTC.

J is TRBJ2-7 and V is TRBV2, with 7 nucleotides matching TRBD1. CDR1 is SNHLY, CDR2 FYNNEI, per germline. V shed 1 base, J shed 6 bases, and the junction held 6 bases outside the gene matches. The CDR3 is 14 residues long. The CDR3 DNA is TGTGCCAGCAGTGAAGTCAGGGGGACGGCCGAGCAGTACTTC. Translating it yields CASSEVRGTAEQYF.

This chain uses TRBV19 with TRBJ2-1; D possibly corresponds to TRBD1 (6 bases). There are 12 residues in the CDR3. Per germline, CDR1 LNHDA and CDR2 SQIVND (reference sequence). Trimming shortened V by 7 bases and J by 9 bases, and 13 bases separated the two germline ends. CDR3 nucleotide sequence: TGTGCCAGTAATATTAGGGGGACTGAGCAGTTCTTC. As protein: CASNIRGTEQFF. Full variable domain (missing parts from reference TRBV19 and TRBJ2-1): DGGITQSPKYLFRKEGQNVTLSCEQNLNHDAMYWYRQDPGQGLRLIYYSQIVNDFQKGDIAEGYSVSREKKESFPLTVTSAQKNPTAFYLCASNIRGTEQFFGPGTRLTVL.

The CDR3 protein is CASSPDPAGGLTYEQYF. DNA for the CDR3: TGTGCCAGCAGCCCCGACCCAGCGGGAGGCCTGACCTACGAGCAGTACTTC. The chain uses TRBV4-2 and TRBJ2-7, with 9 bases that match TRBD2. From germline, CDR1 is LGHNA and CDR2 YNFKEQ. V was clipped by 4 bases and J by 2 bases; unmatched bases: 12. CDR3 size: 17 residues.

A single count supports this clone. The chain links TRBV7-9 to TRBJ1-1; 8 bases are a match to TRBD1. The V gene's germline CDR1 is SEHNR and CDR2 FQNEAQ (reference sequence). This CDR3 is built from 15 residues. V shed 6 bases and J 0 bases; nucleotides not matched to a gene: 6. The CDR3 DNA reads TGTGCCAGCAGACGGGTGGACAGGGTGAACACTGAAGCTTTCTTT. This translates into CASRRVDRVNTEAFF.

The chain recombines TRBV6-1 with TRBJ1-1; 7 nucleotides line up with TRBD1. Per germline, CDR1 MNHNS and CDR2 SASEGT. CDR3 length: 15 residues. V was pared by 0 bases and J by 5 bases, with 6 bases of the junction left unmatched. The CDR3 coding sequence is TGTGCCAGCAGTGAAGCGTCCACAGGGGAAACTGAAGCTTTCTTT. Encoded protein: CASSEASTGETEAFF.